This is a list of T cell receptor beta chains from one sample in a study of blood T cell repertoires in COVID-19. TCRdb keeps only in-frame clones here, not all; method: immunoSEQ multiplex PCR. The sample yields roughly 73,000 clones, approximately 90% seen once. The sequencing sample was made of peripheral blood. Receptors were obtained from a human donor in a cohort sampled during active COVID-19. Both conserved end residues are part of each CDR3. A D gene is named only where the DNA matches it firmly. Clone size is given for some rows only: seen once, a few or many times, or a class if the clone is expanded.

abundance	v_gene	j_gene	d_gene	CDR3nt	CDR3aa
.	TRBV5-1	TRBJ2-3	.	TGCGCCAGCAGCTTGGCGGGTAGCACAGATACGCAGTATTTT	CASSLAGSTDTQYF
once	TRBV7-3	TRBJ2-5	.	TGTGCCAGCAGCTTAAATGCGGGATTTCAGGAGACCCAGTACTTC	CASSLNAGFQETQYF
.	TRBV19	TRBJ2-1	TRBD1	TGTGCCAGTGGGCCTCCGGGACAGAGATACAATGAGCAGTTCTTC	CASGPPGQRYNEQFF
.	TRBV11-2	TRBJ2-4	TRBD2	TGTGCCAGCAGCTTAGATTTCCTAACGGGAGGCATTCAGTACTTC	CASSLDFLTGGIQYF
.	TRBV15	TRBJ2-5	TRBD1	TGTGCCACCAGCGGGAGGACAGGGTCGTGGGAGACCCAGTACTTC	CATSGRTGSWETQYF
once	TRBV28	TRBJ1-1	.	TGTGCCAGCAGTTTACCCCAGGCTCGCTGGGCTTTCTTT	CASSLPQARWAFF
.	TRBV10-3	TRBJ1-4	.	TGTGCCATCAGTGAGTCGATTCGCGGGACTACTAATGAAAAACTGTTTTTT	CAISESIRGTTNEKLFF
.	TRBV24-1	TRBJ2-2	TRBD2	TGTGCCACCAGTGAAGCGACTAGCGGGAGAACTCCGAACACCGGGGAGCTGTTTTTT	CATSEATSGRTPNTGELFF
.	TRBV5-1	TRBJ1-1	.	TGCGCCAGCAGCTCGGACAGCCCTATGAACACTGAAGCTTTCTTT	CASSSDSPMNTEAFF
.	TRBV24-1	TRBJ2-1	.	TGTGCCACCAGTAGCTTATCGGGAAGCTCCTACAATGAGCAGTTCTTC	CATSSLSGSSYNEQFF
.	TRBV7-3	TRBJ2-3	TRBD1	TGTGCCAGCGGACAGGGTAGTACAGATACGCAGTATTTT	CASGQGSTDTQYF
few	TRBV21-1	TRBJ2-3	.	TGTGCCAGCAGGCCTCCCCGAGGGGATACGCAGTATTTT	CASRPPRGDTQYF
.	TRBV5-1	TRBJ1-2	.	TGCGCCAGCAGCACGACCGCGACAGTGCTTAGGAATGGCTACACCTTC	CASSTTATVLRNGYTF
.	TRBV11-2	TRBJ1-1	.	TGTGCCAGCAGCTTAGAGTCCAGGATGAACACTGAAGCTTTCTTT	CASSLESRMNTEAFF
.	TRBV7-9	TRBJ2-3	.	TGTGCCAGCAGCTTAAGCGGGCCCCAAGATACGCAGTATTTT	CASSLSGPQDTQYF
.	TRBV27	TRBJ1-1	.	TGTGCCAGCAGTTTATTTGCCGAGACTGAAGCTTTCTTT	CASSLFAETEAFF
.	TRBV11-2	TRBJ2-7	TRBD2	TGTGCCAGCAGCCTCCGGGACTACGCAGGTGGGTCCTCCTACGAGCAGTACTTC	CASSLRDYAGGSSYEQYF
.	TRBV7-2	TRBJ2-7	TRBD2	TGTGCCAGCAGCCTGGGACTAGCGGGAGCCTACGAGCAGTACTTC	CASSLGLAGAYEQYF
.	TRBV2	TRBJ1-2	TRBD1	TGTGCCAGCCGAGAGACAGGGAACTATGGCTACACCTTC	CASRETGNYGYTF
.	TRBV28	TRBJ1-6	.	TGTGCCAGCAGCCTCGACAGAGATAATTCACCCCTCCACTTT	CASSLDRDNSPLHF
.	TRBV3-1/TRBV3-2	TRBJ2-4	TRBD2	TGTGCCAGCAGCCAAGCGCCAGCGGGAATAGCCAAAAACATTCAGTACTTC	CASSQAPAGIAKNIQYF
.	TRBV2	TRBJ2-7	TRBD2	TGTGCCAGCAGGACACTAGCGGCCGGGATCTACGAGCAGTACTTC	CASRTLAAGIYEQYF
few	TRBV4-2	TRBJ2-7	TRBD1	TGTGCCAGCAGCCACCGCTACGGACAGGATAGCGAGCAGTACTTC	CASSHRYGQDSEQYF
.	TRBV19	TRBJ2-6	.	TGTGCCACGCGAGAGACTGGGGCCAACGTCCTGACTTTC	CATRETGANVLTF
once	TRBV19	TRBJ2-7	.	TGTGCCGCCGGAGACTACGAGCAGTACTTC	CAAGDYEQYF
.	TRBV2	TRBJ1-4	TRBD1	TGTGCCAGCAGTCCCGACAGGGAGAATGAAAAACTGTTTTTT	CASSPDRENEKLFF
.	TRBV21-1	TRBJ2-1	.	TGTGCCAGCAGCACAACCGGGACTAGCGACGACAATGAGCAGTTCTTC	CASSTTGTSDDNEQFF
few	TRBV6-6	TRBJ1-5	.	TGTGCCAGCAGTTCCGGGCAGGGTGGCAATCAGCCCCAGCATTTT	CASSSGQGGNQPQHF
.	TRBV19	TRBJ2-3	TRBD1	TGTGCCAGTAGGCAGGGGGCCGATACGCAGTATTTT	CASRQGADTQYF
.	TRBV11-2	TRBJ1-3	.	TGTGCCAGCAGCCCTGTCCCAGGTAGAGACACCATATATTTT	CASSPVPGRDTIYF
once	TRBV7-9	TRBJ1-4	.	TGTGCCAGCAGCTTCCGGACAGTAGGTGGAGAAAAACTGTTTTTT	CASSFRTVGGEKLFF
.	TRBV13	TRBJ2-3	TRBD2	TGTGCCAGCAGCTTAGTTCCAGCGGGAGGGCCCGGAGATACGCAGTATTTT	CASSLVPAGGPGDTQYF
.	TRBV14	TRBJ2-3	TRBD2	TGTGCCAGCAGCCCCCTAGCGGCGGATACGCAGTATTTT	CASSPLAADTQYF
.	TRBV5-4	TRBJ2-1	TRBD1	TGTGCCAGCAGCTTGGTTTCAGGGGGCTACAATGAGCAGTTCTTC	CASSLVSGGYNEQFF
.	TRBV12-3/TRBV12-4	TRBJ2-3	TRBD1	TGTGCCAGCAGCCGGGACAGAGGAGATACGCAGTATTTT	CASSRDRGDTQYF
.	TRBV5-1	TRBJ1-1	TRBD1	TGCGCCAGCAGCTTTACAGGGGGTTCCGTGAACACTGAAGCTTTCTTT	CASSFTGGSVNTEAFF
.	TRBV11-2	TRBJ2-1	.	TGTGCCAGCAGCTTAGGAGGGGGAGAGCAGTTCTTC	CASSLGGGEQFF
.	TRBV11-2	TRBJ1-1	TRBD1	TGTGCCACAGACAGGGACGGGGACACTGAAGCTTTCTTT	CATDRDGDTEAFF
.	TRBV3-1/TRBV3-2	TRBJ2-7	.	TGTGCCAGCAGCCAAGGGTCCGGGAGTGAACACGAGCAGTACTTC	CASSQGSGSEHEQYF
.	TRBV6-5	TRBJ2-3	.	TGTGCCAGCAGCCGACAGCTCACAGATACGCAGTATTTT	CASSRQLTDTQYF
.	TRBV2	TRBJ2-5	.	TGTGCCAGCAGTGAAGGGGGTAGCGGCCAAGAGACCCAGTACTTC	CASSEGGSGQETQYF
.	TRBV7-7	TRBJ2-5	.	TGTGCTAGCAGCTTAGGTGGTGTAGCCAGCGAGACCCAGTACTTC	CASSLGGVASETQYF
once	TRBV4-2	TRBJ2-5	.	TGTGCCAGCAGCCGGGGATCAGCGGTGGGTGGGCAAGAGACCCAGTACTTC	CASSRGSAVGGQETQYF
.	TRBV4-1	TRBJ1-1	TRBD1	TGCGCCAGCAGCCAACAACAGGGGAGGACTGAAGCTTTCTTT	CASSQQQGRTEAFF
.	TRBV7-9	TRBJ1-1	.	TGTGCCAGCAGCCCCAACGGGGTAACTGAAGCTTTCTTT	CASSPNGVTEAFF
.	TRBV2	TRBJ2-5	TRBD2	TGTGCCAGCAGTGAAGCGCGGGGGGGCTCGGAGACCCAGTACTTC	CASSEARGGSETQYF
.	TRBV5-1	TRBJ2-1	TRBD1	TGCGCCAGCAGCCCGGACAGGGTCTACAATGAGCAGTTCTTC	CASSPDRVYNEQFF
.	TRBV7-2	TRBJ2-3	TRBD1	TGTGCCAGCAGCCGCGAAGGGACAGGGGCAGATACGCAGTATTTT	CASSREGTGADTQYF
once	TRBV5-1	TRBJ2-3	TRBD2	TGCGCCAGCAGGACTAGCGGGACTTACACAGATACGCAGTATTTT	CASRTSGTYTDTQYF
.	TRBV28	TRBJ1-1	.	TGTGCCAGCAGTTTGGCTAGGCCGAACACTGAAGCTTTCTTT	CASSLARPNTEAFF
.	TRBV5-6	TRBJ2-1	.	TGTGCCAGCAGCGCCCAGGGGAGACCCTACAATGAGCAGTTCTTC	CASSAQGRPYNEQFF
.	TRBV28	TRBJ2-1	TRBD2	TGTGCCAGCAGTTTGGGCGGGAGCCTCTCCTACAATGAGCAGTTCTTC	CASSLGGSLSYNEQFF
.	TRBV7-2	TRBJ2-5	TRBD2	TGTGCCAGCAGCTCGGGACTAGAATTTAAGGAGACCCAGTACTTC	CASSSGLEFKETQYF
.	TRBV6-6	TRBJ1-6	.	TGTGCCAGCAACGACAGAGAAGGGAATTCACCCCTCCACTTT	CASNDREGNSPLHF